This T cell receptor beta chain is from a study of T cell responses to AZD1222 COVID-19 vaccine. Germline lookup yields CDR1 SGDLS and CDR2 YYNGEE. This CDR3 has 15 amino acids. Trimming left V 0 bases short and J 4 bases short, with 14 bases between. TCRdb keeps only in-frame clones here, not all; method: immunoSEQ multiplex PCR. The sample consists of 95,000 to 100,000 clones, around 90% of them appearing once. Study-level findings and limits: Epitopes outside B.1.351 and B.1.1.7 mutated regions reportedly drew nearly half of spike TCRs. Spike regions recognized by vaccine-associated CD4 TCRs spanned the protein, led by 160-218 and 743-854. Scientists sampled the repertoires only once the peak T cell response had passed.

Concerning this clone itself: Its matching antigen is unknown.

The chain carries TRBV9 and TRBJ2-7; D may be TRBD2 (5 bases). The sequenced sample was peripheral blood, obtained on day 0 of AZD1222 vaccination. The sequence derives from an adult in good health. The DNA for the CDR3 is TGTGCCAGCAGCGTAGCTCCGGGAATCGGATACGAGCAGTACTTC. Protein product: CASSVAPGIGYEQYF.